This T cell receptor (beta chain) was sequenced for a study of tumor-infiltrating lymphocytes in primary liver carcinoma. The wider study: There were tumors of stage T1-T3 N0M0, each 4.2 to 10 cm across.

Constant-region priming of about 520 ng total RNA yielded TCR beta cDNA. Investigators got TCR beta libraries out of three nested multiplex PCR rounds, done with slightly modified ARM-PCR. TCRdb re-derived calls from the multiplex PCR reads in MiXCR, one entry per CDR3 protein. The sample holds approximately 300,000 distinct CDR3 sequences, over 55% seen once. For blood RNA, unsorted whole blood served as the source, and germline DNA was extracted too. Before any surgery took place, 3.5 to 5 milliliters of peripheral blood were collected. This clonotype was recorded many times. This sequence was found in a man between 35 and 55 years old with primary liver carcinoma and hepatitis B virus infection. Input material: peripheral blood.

CDR3: CASSLDSAGNTEAFF. The CDR3 nucleotides read TGTGCCAGCAGCTTAGATTCGGCAGGGAACACTGAAGCTTTCTTT. The chain links TRBV11-2 to TRBJ1-1, with D hard to call. From germline, CDR1 is SGHAT and CDR2 FQNNGV. V was shortened by 0 bases and J by 1 base, with 9 bases between the two germline ends. The CDR3 length is 15 residues.